Listed below are T cell receptor beta chains from one sample, sequenced in a study of lymphopenia after photon versus proton radiotherapy. The repertoire was sequenced with immunoSEQ multiplex PCR; TCRdb's copy has only in-frame clones and lacks some. The sample yields roughly 150,000 clones, roughly nine tenths seen once. The material sequenced was peripheral blood, taken from a patient treated with photon-based radiotherapy. The receptor source for this set is a man aged 50 to 60 with gastric cancer. CDR3s include the opening cysteine and the closing phenylalanine or tryptophan. A D gene is named only where the DNA matches it firmly. Clone size appears in some rows only: once, few, many, or a class for an expanded clone.

TRBJ1-3 | - | TRBV5-1 | once | CASSLQGSGNTIYF | TGCGCCAGCAGCTTGCAGGGGTCCGGAAACACCATATATTTT
TRBJ1-1 | - | TRBV27 | - | CASRSWTGGNTEAFF | TGTGCCAGCAGGTCGTGGACTGGGGGGAACACTGAAGCTTTCTTT
TRBJ2-1 | TRBD2 | TRBV30 | few | CAWSAAAGDYNEQFF | TGTGCCTGGAGTGCCGCGGCGGGAGATTACAATGAGCAGTTCTTC
TRBJ1-1 | - | TRBV4-2 | - | CASSQQRGLNTEAFF | TGTGCCAGCAGCCAGCAGAGAGGCCTCAACACTGAAGCTTTCTTT
TRBJ2-7 | TRBD1 | TRBV2 | - | CASSRDRGDYEQYF | TGTGCCAGCAGCCGGGACAGGGGGGACTACGAGCAGTACTTC
TRBJ2-4 | - | TRBV5-1 | - | CASSGGSGAGSIQYF | TGCGCCAGCAGCGGGGGGTCCGGGGCTGGTAGCATTCAGTACTTC
TRBJ2-7 | - | TRBV7-8 | - | CASSLQGRLSSYEQYF | TGTGCCAGCAGCTTACAAGGTCGGCTCAGCTCCTACGAGCAGTACTTC
TRBJ1-5 | TRBD1 | TRBV18 | - | CASSGDRDQPQHF | TGTGCCAGCTCTGGGGACAGGGATCAGCCCCAGCATTTT
TRBJ2-7 | TRBD2 | TRBV10-2 | - | CASRGGSAYEQYF | TGCGCCAGCAGGGGAGGGAGCGCGTACGAGCAGTACTTC
TRBJ1-2 | - | TRBV4-1 | - | CASSQRTQVGSGYTF | TGCGCCAGCAGCCAGAGGACACAAGTAGGGTCTGGCTACACCTTC
TRBJ2-2 | TRBD2 | TRBV2 | once | CASSQGLAGVTGELFF | TGTGCCAGCAGTCAAGGACTAGCGGGAGTAACCGGGGAGCTGTTTTTT
TRBJ1-2 | TRBD1 | TRBV2 | - | CASRPPDRGPYGYTF | TGTGCCAGCAGGCCTCCGGACAGGGGCCCGTATGGCTACACCTTC
TRBJ2-2 | - | TRBV7-9 | - | CASSTMGYTGELFF | TGTGCCAGCAGCACAATGGGTTACACCGGGGAGCTGTTTTTT
TRBJ2-5 | TRBD1 | TRBV19 | - | CASSRQGAEETQYF | TGTGCCAGTAGCCGACAGGGGGCCGAAGAGACCCAGTACTTC
TRBJ1-3 | - | TRBV7-9 | - | CASSPSENTIYF | TGTGCCAGCAGCCCGTCAGAAAACACCATATATTTT
TRBJ2-1 | - | TRBV7-9 | - | CASSLTGTTYNEQFF | TGTGCCAGCAGCTTAACTGGAACCACCTACAATGAGCAGTTCTTC
TRBJ1-3 | - | TRBV6-1 | few | CASSVLDGGNTIYF | TGTGCCAGCAGTGTACTGGACGGAGGAAACACCATATATTTT
TRBJ1-4 | TRBD1 | TRBV6-5 | once | CASRAGTAANEKLFF | TGTGCCAGCAGGGCCGGGACAGCTGCTAATGAAAAACTGTTTTTT
TRBJ1-2 | TRBD1 | TRBV6-1 | - | CASSGQVYGYTF | TGTGCCAGCTCCGGACAGGTCTATGGCTACACCTTC
TRBJ2-1 | - | TRBV4-1 | - | CASSQPSLNNEQFF | TGCGCCAGCAGCCAACCCTCTCTTAACAATGAGCAGTTCTTC
TRBJ2-7 | TRBD2 | TRBV18 | - | CASSPPLAGSSYEQYF | TGTGCCAGCTCACCCCCCCTAGCGGGTAGCTCCTACGAGCAGTACTTC
TRBJ1-2 | - | TRBV23-1 | - | CAGGAKANYGYTF | TGCGCCGGCGGGGCGAAAGCTAACTATGGCTACACCTTC
TRBJ2-3 | TRBD2 | TRBV9 | - | CASSFSPRGSGSRDTQYF | TGTGCCAGCAGCTTTTCCCCCCGGGGTAGCGGGAGTAGAGATACGCAGTATTTT
TRBJ2-1 | TRBD2 | TRBV29-1 | - | CSVEDKRTSGPDNEQFF | TGCAGCGTTGAAGATAAGAGGACTAGCGGGCCAGACAATGAGCAGTTCTTC
TRBJ1-2 | TRBD1 | TRBV30 | - | CACWDRGTYGYTF | TGTGCCTGTTGGGACAGGGGTACCTATGGCTACACCTTC
TRBJ1-2 | - | TRBV29-1 | - | CSVSAGPAVYGYTF | TGCAGCGTTTCGGCAGGACCAGCCGTTTATGGCTACACCTTC
TRBJ2-5 | - | TRBV7-2 | few | CASSSRVFQETQYF | TGTGCCAGCAGCTCGAGGGTATTCCAAGAGACCCAGTACTTC
TRBJ2-1 | - | TRBV5-6 | - | CASSSDTGRSYNEQFF | TGTGCCAGCAGCTCAGATACAGGTCGCTCCTACAATGAGCAGTTCTTC
TRBJ2-7 | TRBD1 | TRBV2 | - | CASRGTGGSDEQYF | TGTGCCAGCAGGGGGACAGGGGGCTCGGACGAGCAGTACTTC
TRBJ1-5 | TRBD1 | TRBV5-3 | - | CARSPGTGYDNQPQHF | TGTGCCAGAAGCCCCGGGACAGGGTATGACAATCAGCCCCAGCATTTT
TRBJ2-3 | TRBD2 | TRBV6-6 | - | CASLESGEVRATQYF | TGTGCCAGCCTTGAGAGCGGGGAGGTGAGGGCCACGCAGTATTTT
TRBJ2-7 | TRBD2 | TRBV9 | - | CASSAGGTRSYEQYF | TGTGCCAGCAGCGCGGGAGGGACCCGCTCCTACGAGCAGTACTTC
TRBJ1-5 | - | TRBV18 | - | CASSPTENSNQPQHF | TGTGCCAGCTCACCCACAGAGAATAGCAATCAGCCCCAGCATTTT
TRBJ2-5 | TRBD2 | TRBV5-1 | - | CASQNQGGRAREETQYF | TGCGCCAGCCAAAATCAGGGCGGGAGGGCCCGGGAAGAGACCCAGTACTTC
TRBJ1-2 | TRBD1 | TRBV4-2 | - | CASSQEQGTYGYTF | TGTGCCAGCAGCCAAGAACAGGGGACCTATGGCTACACCTTC
TRBJ2-6 | TRBD2 | TRBV4-3 | - | CASSQESSGSFSGANVLTF | TGCGCCAGCAGCCAAGAGTCTAGCGGGTCGTTCTCTGGGGCCAACGTCCTGACTTTC
TRBJ2-3 | - | TRBV30 | - | CAWSASDTQYF | TGTGCCTGGAGTGCGAGCGATACGCAGTATTTT
TRBJ2-1 | - | TRBV28 | - | CASSFEIGLSEQFF | TGTGCCAGCAGTTTCGAGATAGGACTAAGCGAGCAGTTCTTC
TRBJ2-5 | TRBD2 | TRBV19 | - | CASSPISGRALERAQYF | TGTGCCAGTAGTCCAATTTCTGGGAGGGCACTAGAGCGGGCCCAGTACTTC
TRBJ1-3 | - | TRBV28 | - | CASSSPFEGGPGNTIYF | TGTGCCAGCAGCTCCCCGTTCGAGGGTGGACCTGGAAACACCATATATTTT
TRBJ2-6 | - | TRBV19 | - | CASSERGSGANVLTF | TGTGCCAGTAGTGAACGGGGCTCTGGGGCCAACGTCCTGACTTTC
TRBJ2-7 | TRBD2 | TRBV29-1 | - | CSARSGTYEQYF | TGCAGCGCCCGTAGCGGGACCTACGAGCAGTACTTC
TRBJ1-5 | - | TRBV21-1 | - | CASSQFPGGNQPQHF | TGTGCCAGCAGCCAATTCCCCGGGGGCAATCAGCCCCAGCATTTT
TRBJ2-1 | TRBD1 | TRBV29-1 | - | CSAWVGGTYNEQFF | TGCAGCGCCTGGGTAGGGGGCACCTACAATGAGCAGTTCTTC
TRBJ2-7 | - | TRBV6-1 | - | CASSEGGPLSYEQYF | TGTGCCAGCAGTGAGGGGGGACCCCTCTCCTACGAGCAGTACTTC
TRBJ1-4 | - | TRBV7-2 | once | CASSFGGLNEKLFF | TGTGCCAGCAGCTTTGGGGGACTTAATGAAAAACTGTTTTTT
TRBJ2-1 | - | TRBV11-2 | - | CASSWDSDNEQFF | TGTGCCAGCAGCTGGGACTCTGACAATGAGCAGTTCTTC
TRBJ2-5 | - | TRBV29-1 | - | CSGQGQQETQYF | TGCAGCGGGCAGGGCCAACAAGAGACCCAGTACTTC
TRBJ2-7 | TRBD2 | TRBV10-1 | - | CASSERGSASYEQYF | TGCGCCAGCAGTGAACGCGGGAGCGCATCCTACGAGCAGTACTTC
TRBJ2-7 | TRBD2 | TRBV18 | once | CASSPGTSGRWGEQYF | TGTGCCAGCTCTCCCGGGACTAGCGGGAGATGGGGAGAGCAGTACTTC
TRBJ2-1 | - | TRBV2 | - | CAIRDIMSSYNEQFF | TGTGCCATACGGGACATCATGAGCTCCTACAATGAGCAGTTCTTC
TRBJ2-3 | - | TRBV7-3 | - | CASSLSLARADTQYF | TGTGCCAGCAGCTTAAGTCTAGCCCGGGCAGATACGCAGTATTTT
TRBJ2-5 | - | TRBV7-2 | - | CASSFASGGGETQYF | TGTGCCAGCAGTTTCGCTAGCGGAGGGGGGGAGACCCAGTACTTC
TRBJ2-7 | - | TRBV18 | - | CASSPGGVSYEQYF | TGTGCCAGCTCGCCGGGGGGCGTTTCCTACGAGCAGTACTTC
TRBJ2-3 | - | TRBV5-6 | - | CASSLGGTDTQYF | TGTGCCAGCAGCTTGGGGGGCACAGATACGCAGTATTTT